The 25 T cell receptor beta chains presented below share a single source sample, sequenced in a study of T cell clonotyping in hematopoietic cell transplantation. This table comes from immunoSEQ multiplex PCR, and its TCRdb copy is limited to in-frame clones, with some not included. This table has 10,000 or so clones, less than 90% appearing once. The sample in question was PBMCs, obtained 180 days after allogeneic stem cell transplant. The receptor source for this set is a human patient who had an allogeneic stem cell transplant, so the T cells may come from the graft donor. The donor label of this sample is uncertain. Some clones in this sample may be carry-over from other donors' samples.

This clone came up a few times. The chain couples TRBV10-3 to TRBJ1-5; 7 bases are shared with TRBD1. Germline V gene sequence: CDR1 ENHRY, CDR2 SYGVKD. The CDR3 contains 14 residues. V shed 6 bases, J shed 5 bases, and the junction held 7 bases outside the gene matches. The chain's CDR3 is CAISPRQGDQPQHF. For the CDR3, the DNA is TGTGCCATCAGCCCCAGACAGGGAGATCAGCCCCAGCATTTT.

Notes on this clone: A far more abundant clone sits one base away, making this likely a read error. This chain links TRBV11-2 with TRBJ1-6; 7 bases are shared with TRBD1. V was pared by 5 bases and J by 4 bases, with 5 bases of the junction left unmatched. The CDR3 is 15 residues long. Germline CDR1 reads SGHAT; CDR2 reads FQNNGV. DNA for the CDR3: TGTGCCAGCAGCCAGCCGGGACAGTATAATTCACCCCTCCACTTT. It is translated as CASSQPGQYNSPLHF.

V and J are TRBV30 and TRBJ2-3, with 9 bases identical to TRBD1. This CDR3 spans 16 amino acids. Trimming cost V 0 bases and J 5 bases; bases outside gene matches: 9. The germline V gene has CDR1 GTSNPN and CDR2 SVGIG (reference sequence). CDR3 DNA: TGTGCCTGGAGTGTATGGGTACAGGGGGCGGGAGATACGCAGTATTTT. This translates into CAWSVWVQGAGDTQYF. Looking up the rest from reference TRBV30 and TRBJ2-3 gives the full variable domain: SQTIHQWPATLVQPVGSPLSLECTVEGTSNPNLYWYRQAAGRGLQLLFYSVGIGQISSEVPQNLSASRPQDRQFILSSKKLLLSDSGFYLCAWSVWVQGAGDTQYFGPGTRLTVL.

The rearrangement joins TRBV7-7 to TRBJ2-1; TRBD2 agrees at 7 bases. This CDR3 has 17 amino acids. CDR1 and CDR2 from the germline V gene are SSHAT and FNYEAQ (reference sequence). The V segment lost 5 bases and the J segment 0 bases; nucleotides outside the gene matches: 10. The CDR3 here is CASSAEGWEGSYNEQFF. CDR3 coding DNA: TGTGCCAGCAGCGCAGAGGGGTGGGAGGGCTCCTACAATGAGCAGTTCTTC.

V and J are TRBV19 and TRBJ1-1; weak D call: TRBD1 (6 bases). CDR3 length: 13 amino acids. V was pared by 10 bases and J by 0 bases, with 12 bases between. Germline V CDR1 and CDR2: LNHDA, SQIVND (reference sequence). The CDR3 nucleotides read TGTGCCATTAGGGGGGGTATGAACACTGAAGCTTTCTTT. Translated, it gives CAIRGGMNTEAFF.

This clone counts as medium-sized. The chain links TRBV7-6 to TRBJ2-3; D call uncertain. Germline CDR1 SGHVS, CDR2 FNYEAQ. The V end was cut by 5 bases, the J end by 0 bases, with 3 bases between. This CDR3 is 12 amino acids long. DNA for the CDR3: TGTGCCAGCAGCCTTAGCACAGATACGCAGTATTTT. Translating gives CASSLSTDTQYF.

J is TRBJ2-2 and V is TRBV7-7; 8 nucleotides line up with TRBD1. The V gene's germline CDR1 is SSHAT and CDR2 FNYEAQ (reference sequence). Germline trimming cut 2 bases from V and 7 bases from J; bases unmatched to any gene: 6. This CDR3 contains 15 residues. The CDR3 DNA follows: TGTGCCAGCAGCTTACGCAGGGGGCTAGACGGGGAGCTGTTTTTT. It codes for CASSLRRGLDGELFF. Supplemented by reference TRBV7-7 and TRBJ2-2, the full variable domain reads GAGVSQSPRYKVTKRGQDVTLRCDPISSHATLYWYQQALGQGPEFLTYFNYEAQPDKSGLPSDRFSAERPEGSISTLTIQRTEQRDSAMYRCASSLRRGLDGELFFGEGSRLTVL.

This chain uses TRBV6-1 with TRBJ1-1; 9 bases line up with TRBD1. Germline V gene sequence: CDR1 MNHNS, CDR2 SASEGT. After removal of 4 bases from V and 3 bases from J, the junction contained 6 bases not matched to a gene. CDR3 length equals 15 residues. CDR3 residues: CASSGRDRVDTEAFF. CDR3 in DNA: TGTGCCAGCAGTGGAAGGGACAGGGTGGACACTGAAGCTTTCTTT.

This clone was seen more than once but under ten times. The chain is built from TRBV19 and TRBJ2-5; 8 nucleotides agree with TRBD2. In germline, CDR1 is LNHDA, CDR2 SQIVND (reference sequence). Trimming removed 5 bases from V and 9 bases from J; junction bases left unmatched: 14. The CDR3 length is 15 residues. CDR3 region: CASSHNSGRGGSQYF. As DNA, the CDR3 is TGTGCCAGTAGTCATAATAGCGGGCGCGGGGGGTCCCAGTACTTC.

This chain uses TRBV30 with TRBJ1-2, with 9 positions matching TRBD1. The CDR3 is made up of 16 amino acids. Germline assignment: CDR1 GTSNPN and CDR2 SVGIG (reference sequence). J gave up 8 bases and V 0 bases, and 13 bases lay outside the gene matches. The CDR3 here is CAWSVHGTGKFYGYTF. The CDR3 nucleotides read TGTGCCTGGAGTGTACACGGGACAGGGAAGTTTTACGGCTACACCTTC.

The chain is built from TRBV5-1 and TRBJ2-1, with D possibly TRBD2 on 6 matching bases. Trimming left V 0 bases short and J 3 bases short, with 7 bases between. This CDR3 contains 14 residues. Germline V lookup: CDR1 SGHRS, CDR2 YFSETQ. Here the CDR3 DNA reads TGCGCCAGCAGCTTGGGGGGGGTCTACAATGAGCAGTTCTTC. This codes for CASSLGGVYNEQFF.

The chain uses TRBV7-3 and TRBJ2-3; the D is unclear. CDR1 is SGHTA and CDR2 is FQGTGA in the germline V gene. The CDR3 totals 12 residues. Between the trimmed V and J ends, which lost 6 bases and 5 bases, there was a span of 9 bases. The CDR3 loop is CASSPRGDTQYF. The CDR3 DNA follows: TGTGCCAGCAGTCCCCGAGGAGATACGCAGTATTTT.

This clone appeared a single time. This sequence joins TRBV2 and TRBJ2-5; D ambiguous. Germline V gene lookup returns CDR1 SNHLY and CDR2 FYNNEI. V lost 8 bases and J lost 7, with 20 bases in between. The CDR3 has 14 residues. In DNA, the CDR3 is TGTGCCAGCTTGCAACTTGGCGCCCCGGGGACCCAGTACTTC. Translating it yields CASLQLGAPGTQYF.

CDR3 in DNA: TGTGCCAGTAACCCGACAGGGGTAAGCAATCAGCCCCAGCATTTT. It is translated as CASNPTGVSNQPQHF. V gene TRBV19 combines with J gene TRBJ1-5; 8 nucleotides align to TRBD1. The V and J ends lost 7 bases and 1 base, in that order; junction bases with no gene match: 6. The germline gives CDR1 LNHDA, CDR2 SQIVND (reference sequence). The CDR3 covers 15 residues.

This clone appeared a few times. J is TRBJ2-1 and V is TRBV28, with TRBD2 matching 10 bases. Unmatched junction bases numbered 10, after V lost 6 bases and J lost 8 bases. The CDR3 runs 15 residues. Germline assignment: CDR1 MDHEN and CDR2 SYDVKM. Here the CDR3 reads CASRPSGGPAHEQFF. The CDR3 region has the DNA TGTGCCAGCAGGCCTAGCGGGGGCCCCGCCCATGAGCAGTTCTTC.

This clone showed up just a few times. The gene calls are TRBV5-5 and TRBJ1-6, with D maybe TRBD1 (5 bases). The germline V gene encodes CDR1 SGHKS and CDR2 YYEKEE (reference sequence). Trimming took 1 base from V and 0 from J, leaving 17 bases between them. The CDR3 length is 19 residues. In DNA, the CDR3 is TGTGCCAGCAGCTTGAATCCGGACATCCCGAGCTCCTATAATTCACCCCTCCACTTT. It yields the protein CASSLNPDIPSSYNSPLHF.

This sequence joins TRBV5-1 and TRBJ1-1; D gene unclear. The CDR3 loop spans 15 amino acids. The V gene lost 1 base and the J gene lost 2 bases, with 12 bases spanning the gap. CDR1 SGHRS and CDR2 YFSETQ come from the germline V gene. The CDR3 here is CASSLSGGLNTEAFF. Written as DNA, the CDR3 is TGCGCCAGCAGCTTGTCCGGTGGGCTCAACACTGAAGCTTTCTTT.

J is TRBJ1-3 and V is TRBV27; the D gene is possibly TRBD1 (5 bases). Germline loops: CDR1 MNHEY, CDR2 SMNVEV (reference sequence). This CDR3 is built from 14 residues. Trimming pared 4 bases from V and 4 bases from J, leaving 11 bases between. This CDR3 reads CASSSIWGGNTIYF. As DNA, the CDR3 is TGTGCCAGCAGTTCCATCTGGGGGGGAAACACCATATATTTT.

The chain is built from TRBV6-6 and TRBJ2-5; D ambiguous. V was cut by 6 bases and J by 2 bases, with 4 bases left in between. CDR3 size: 11 residues. Germline V gene data show CDR1 as MNHNY and CDR2 as SVGAGI (reference sequence). Written as DNA, the CDR3 is TGTGCCAGCAGCCGTCAAGAGACCCAGTACTTC. Protein sequence: CASSRQETQYF.

The genes are TRBV25-1 and TRBJ1-2; weak D call: TRBD1 (5 bases). Per the germline V gene, CDR1 is MGHDK and CDR2 is SYGVNS. The CDR3 has 15 amino acids. Between the trimmed V and J ends, which lost 4 bases and 2 bases, there was a span of 14 bases. CDR3 sequence reads: CASSALGRDNYGYTF. In DNA, the CDR3 is TGTGCCAGCAGTGCCCTCGGAAGGGACAACTATGGCTACACCTTC.

The chain is built from TRBV9 and TRBJ2-2; either TRBD1 or TRBD2 may fit D (5 bases each). Trimming cost V 4 bases and J 13 bases, with 20 bases left between them. Germline loops: CDR1 SGDLS, CDR2 YYNGEE. The CDR3 is 14 amino acids. The chain's CDR3 is CASSPWTKGSSLFF. The CDR3 DNA reads as TGTGCCAGCAGCCCCTGGACCAAGGGGAGTTCGCTGTTTTTT. The complete variable domain, with remaining parts taken from reference TRBV9 and TRBJ2-2, reads DSGVTQTPKHLITATGQRVTLRCSPRSGDLSVYWYQQSLDQGLQFLIQYYNGEERAKGNILERFSAQQFPDLHSELNLSSLELGDSALYFCASSPWTKGSSLFFGEGSRLTVL.

The chain couples TRBV7-9 to TRBJ1-1; D is undetermined. Germline CDR1 is SEHNR and CDR2 is FQNEAQ (reference sequence). The CDR3 is made up of 14 amino acids. The germline V and J ends were trimmed by 0 bases and 1 base, with 6 bases remaining between them. The CDR3 spells CASSLANPNTEAFF. In nucleotides, the CDR3 is TGTGCCAGCAGCTTAGCGAACCCGAACACTGAAGCTTTCTTT.

The CDR3, as DNA: TGTGCCAGCACCCTTCGAGCAGGGTCCTACGAGCAGTACTTC. It is translated as CASTLRAGSYEQYF. This chain joins TRBV28 and TRBJ2-7, with D maybe TRBD1 (5 bases). V was pared by 7 bases and J by 1 base, with 14 bases between. The CDR3 extends over 14 amino acids. The germline V gene encodes CDR1 MDHEN and CDR2 SYDVKM.

The chain couples TRBV28 to TRBJ1-5, with D perhaps matching TRBD1 (5 bases). V lost 10 bases, J lost 0 bases, and 10 bases lay in between. The CDR3 extends over 13 amino acids. CDR1 and CDR2 (germline): MDHEN, SYDVKM. The CDR3 bases are TGTGCCACTGACAGCCTTAGCAATCAGCCCCAGCATTTT. It translates to CATDSLSNQPQHF.

J is TRBJ2-7 and V is TRBV6-5, with D perhaps TRBD1 or TRBD2 (5 bases each). Germline V gives CDR1 MNHEY, CDR2 SVGAGI. This CDR3 is 13 amino acids long. V lost 6 bases and J 0 bases, leaving 9 bases between the germline ends. The CDR3 DNA is TGTGCCAGCAGGGCAGGGAGCTCCTACGAGCAGTACTTC. Translating it yields CASRAGSSYEQYF.